This TCR beta chain was identified in a study of blood T cell repertoires in COVID-19. Profiled with immunoSEQ multiplex PCR; TCRdb holds only in-frame clones, not every one. The sample contains about 200,000 clones, just under 90% of which appear only once. The CDR3 has 19 residues. This receptor was identified in a man younger than 45 who had recovered from COVID-19. This rearrangement joins TRBV21-1 to TRBJ1-3; the listed D gene, TRBD1, was not tested against the DNA. TRBV21-1 is tagged as a pseudogene. Sequencing input: PBMCs or T cells enriched from blood (not recorded which). Here the CDR3 reads CASRGVGTGVGYSGNTIYF. The CDR3 nucleotides read TGTGCCAGCAGGGGGGTAGGGACAGGGGTGGGTTACTCTGGAAACACCATATATTTT.